Shown below are 2 T cell receptor beta chains from a single sample sequenced in a study of tumor-infiltrating lymphocytes in glioblastoma multiforme. Three nested ARM-PCR rounds with V-beta and C-beta primers built TCRB libraries. TCRdb reanalysed the multiplex PCR reads using MiXCR and keeps one entry per CDR3 protein. The data show 7,500 to 10,000 distinct CDR3 sequences, about 67% seen once. What was sequenced was brain tumor tissue. The source of these receptors is a male donor with glioblastoma.

The chain couples TRBV11-1 to TRBJ1-1; unclear D gene. V lost 0 bases, J lost 9 bases, and 8 bases lay in between. The CDR3 sequence is 12 residues long. Germline CDR1 SGHAT, CDR2 FQDESV (reference sequence). CDR3 bases: TGTGCCAGCAGCTTAGCAGAGACTAAAGCTTTCTTT. It is translated as CASSLAETKAFF.

The rearrangement uses TRBV10-3 and TRBJ2-7; weak D call: TRBD2 (5 bases). CDR1 and CDR2 from the germline V gene are ENHRY and SYGVKD. V was cut by 7 bases and J by 7 bases, with 14 bases left in between. The CDR3 sequence is 12 residues long. The CDR3 is CAIMTALGEQYF. As DNA, the CDR3 is TGTGCCATCATGACGGCACTAGGGGAGCAGTACTTC.